These 27 T cell receptor beta chains originate from one sample sequenced in a study of memory CD4+ T cells and cytomegalovirus serostatus (dated by TCRdb to between 2018 and 2020). Single viable CD3+CD4+CD8-CD45RO+ cells were sorted as memory CD4+ T cells on a FACSAria II. Library prep was done by the immunoSEQ multiplex PCR assay. TCRdb limited this immuneACCESS table to in-frame rearrangements with V and J called. A share of clones is missing; checked studies link under half to unresolved V genes, and the rest is unexplained. This sample lists some 46,000 clones; about three quarters were detected once. The top ten clonotypes cover 0.55% to 0.7% of the sample. Sequencing input: memory CD4+ T cells from blood. All receptors come from an adult in good health and CMV-seronegative.

This clone was seen more than once but under ten times. The chain joins TRBV25-1 to TRBJ1-1, with D unclear. Trimming shortened V by 1 base and J by 1 base, and 4 bases separated the two germline ends. CDR3 length: 13 amino acids. The germline V gene encodes CDR1 MGHDK and CDR2 SYGVNS. CDR3 sequence (DNA): TGTGCCAGCAGTGAATTTGGGAACACTGAAGCTTTCTTT. This codes for CASSEFGNTEAFF.

The chain joins TRBV6-1 to TRBJ2-2, with TRBD2 as a possible D gene (7 bases). The V end lost 7 bases, the J end lost 0 bases, and 12 bases lay between the germline ends. This CDR3 is built from 15 residues. In germline, CDR1 is MNHNS, CDR2 SASEGT. The chain's CDR3 is CASKTGGPNTGELFF. The CDR3 coding sequence is TGTGCCAGCAAGACCGGGGGGCCGAACACCGGGGAGCTGTTTTTT.

The chain couples TRBV7-2 to TRBJ1-3; D gene unclear. CDR3 size: 14 residues. V was pared by 2 bases and J by 0 bases, with 5 bases between. Germline CDR1 reads SGHTA; CDR2 reads FQGNSA. CDR3 sequence reads: CASSLLSSGNTIYF. The DNA of the CDR3 is TGTGCCAGCAGCTTACTCTCCTCTGGAAACACCATATATTTT. Using reference TRBV7-2 and TRBJ1-3 for the parts outside the CDR3, the full variable domain is GAGVSQSPSNKVTEKGKDVELRCDPISGHTALYWYRQSLGQGLEFLIYFQGNSAPDKSGLPSDRFSAERTGGSVSTLTIQRTQQEDSAVYLCASSLLSSGNTIYFGEGSWLTVV.

The V and J genes are TRBV10-3 and TRBJ1-2; 8 nucleotides match TRBD1. CDR1 and CDR2 (germline): ENHRY, SYGVKD. The V segment lost 6 bases and the J segment 8 bases; nucleotides outside the gene matches: 11. The CDR3 runs to 14 residues. The CDR3 loop is CAIRATGESGGYTF. The CDR3 region has the DNA TGTGCCATCAGGGCGACAGGGGAAAGCGGAGGCTACACCTTC.

This clone was counted a single time. The gene calls are TRBV4-1 and TRBJ2-3, with 8 positions matching TRBD1. The junction had 3 bases not matched to a gene; V was cut back by 1 base and J by 0 bases. Germline loops: CDR1 MGHRA, CDR2 YSYEKL. This CDR3 region has 16 residues. In nucleotides, the CDR3 is TGCGCCAGCAGCCAAGGACAGGGGTCTAGCACAGATACGCAGTATTTT. Protein sequence: CASSQGQGSSTDTQYF.

The chain links TRBV19 to TRBJ2-2, with TRBD2 matching over 7 bases. The CDR3 sequence is 18 residues long. The V segment lost 3 bases and the J segment 5 bases; nucleotides outside the gene matches: 15. Germline CDR1 LNHDA, CDR2 SQIVND (reference sequence). CDR3 bases: TGTGCCAGTAGTATGGGGATTCTTTTAGGGAGGGAGACCGGGGAGCTGTTTTTT. The encoded protein is CASSMGILLGRETGELFF.

This clone showed up just once. V gene TRBV2 combines with J gene TRBJ2-1, with 12 positions matching TRBD2. This CDR3 is built from 15 residues. The germline V gene encodes CDR1 SNHLY and CDR2 FYNNEI. V shed 7 bases, J shed 9 bases, and the junction held 10 bases outside the gene matches. In DNA form, the CDR3 reads TGTGCCAGCACTTCGCTAGCGGGGGGGCTTAGTGAGCAGTTCTTC. Translated: CASTSLAGGLSEQFF.

This chain joins TRBV7-3 and TRBJ2-7; the match to TRBD1 covers 7 bases. After removal of 5 bases from V and 6 bases from J, the junction contained 7 bases not matched to a gene. The length of the CDR3 is 13 residues. Germline lookup yields CDR1 SGHTA and CDR2 FQGTGA. CDR3 DNA sequence: TGTGCCAGCAGCACTAACAGGGGCTCCGAGCAGTACTTC. It codes for CASSTNRGSEQYF.

The chain uses TRBV15 and TRBJ2-6; D gene ambiguous. CDR3 length: 15 residues. V was clipped by 5 bases and J by 0 bases, with 8 bases between them. Germline V gene sequence: CDR1 LNHNV, CDR2 YYDKDF (reference sequence). This CDR3 is CATSHPGSGANVLTF. For the CDR3, the DNA is TGTGCCACCAGCCACCCCGGCTCTGGGGCCAACGTCCTGACTTTC.

The rearrangement uses TRBV10-3 and TRBJ2-1, with TRBD2 identical over 14 bases. CDR1 and CDR2 (germline): ENHRY, SYGVKD. Unmatched junction bases numbered 7, after V lost 7 bases and J lost 8 bases. This CDR3 spans 15 amino acids. The CDR3 loop is CAITGTSGGVDEQFF. CDR3 nucleotides: TGTGCCATCACCGGGACTAGCGGGGGTGTTGATGAGCAGTTCTTC.

The rearrangement uses TRBV6-4 and TRBJ2-2, with unresolved D. Trimming removed 0 bases at V and 5 bases at J, with 10 bases between. The CDR3 runs to 15 residues. Germline V gene data show CDR1 as MRHNA and CDR2 as SNTAGT. CDR3 protein: CASSDSILGTGELFF. The CDR3 DNA sequence: TGTGCCAGCAGTGACTCCATCCTGGGTACCGGGGAGCTGTTTTTT.

The rearrangement links TRBV27 to TRBJ2-3; TRBD2 is a possible D gene (6 bases). V lost 2 bases to trimming and J lost 1 base, with 10 bases between them. Germline CDR1 and CDR2: MNHEY and SMNVEV (reference sequence). There are 15 residues in the CDR3. Here the CDR3 DNA reads TGTGCCAGCAGTTTAGGGGGGACTCGCACAGATACGCAGTATTTT. Translating gives CASSLGGTRTDTQYF.

V is TRBV5-1 and J is TRBJ2-7, with D perhaps being TRBD1 or TRBD2 (5 bases each). From germline, CDR1 is SGHRS and CDR2 YFSETQ. Trimming shortened V by 2 bases and J by 6 bases, and 15 bases separated the two germline ends. The CDR3 consists of 14 residues. In DNA form, the CDR3 reads TGCGCCAGCAGCTTTTCCGGGGATGGGGGCGAGCAGTACTTC. It specifies CASSFSGDGGEQYF.

The V gene is TRBV18, the J gene TRBJ1-1; D gene uncertain. There are 16 residues in the CDR3. Trimming removed 2 bases from V and 3 bases from J, with 16 bases in between. CDR1 is KGHSH and CDR2 is LQKENI in the germline V gene. CDR3 protein: CASSPRAAKLHTEAFF. The CDR3 nucleotides read TGTGCCAGCTCACCAAGGGCAGCCAAACTGCACACTGAAGCTTTCTTT.

CDR3 residues: CASSLAPGADTQYF. DNA of the CDR3: TGCGCCAGCAGCTTGGCACCCGGGGCAGATACGCAGTATTTT. The chain is built from TRBV5-1 and TRBJ2-3; tentatively, D is TRBD2 (5 bases). The germline V gene encodes CDR1 SGHRS and CDR2 YFSETQ. The CDR3 consists of 14 residues. V dropped 0 bases and J dropped 4 bases, with 9 bases sitting between them.

This clone showed up just a few times. The V and J genes are TRBV9 and TRBJ1-3, with TRBD1 matching over 7 bases. J was trimmed by 3 bases and V by 4 bases; bases with no gene match: 10. Germline loops: CDR1 SGDLS, CDR2 YYNGEE. The CDR3 has 16 amino acids. CDR3 nucleotides: TGTGCCAGCAGCACAATAACAGGGGCTGGTGGAAACACCATATATTTT. This gives the protein CASSTITGAGGNTIYF.

The rearrangement uses TRBV5-1 and TRBJ2-3; TRBD1 aligns across 8 bases. The CDR3 covers 16 residues. Germline V gene data show CDR1 as SGHRS and CDR2 as YFSETQ. Trimming at V came to 0 bases and at J to 1 base, leaving 4 bases not matched to a gene. This CDR3 is CASSLDGQGGTDTQYF. For the CDR3, the DNA is TGCGCCAGCAGCTTGGACGGACAGGGTGGCACAGATACGCAGTATTTT. Full variable domain (rest looked up from reference TRBV5-1 and TRBJ2-3): KAGVTQTPRYLIKTRGQQVTLSCSPISGHRSVSWYQQTPGQGLQFLFEYFSETQRNKGNFPGRFSGRQFSNSRSEMNVSTLELGDSALYLCASSLDGQGGTDTQYFGPGTRLTVL.

This chain connects TRBV11-3 to TRBJ1-2; 8 nucleotides line up with TRBD1. V trimming: 5 bases; J trimming: 6 bases; junction bases outside the gene matches: 8. In germline, CDR1 is SGHNT, CDR2 YENEEA. This CDR3 has 14 residues. CDR3 DNA: TGTGCCAGCAGCCGTGGGGCAGGGGGCGATGGCTACACCTTC. It specifies CASSRGAGGDGYTF.

A single count supports this clone. The V and J genes are TRBV6-6 and TRBJ2-5; 7 nucleotides agree with TRBD2. Germline assignment: CDR1 MNHNY and CDR2 SVGAGI (reference sequence). CDR3 size: 15 residues. Trimming removed 2 bases from V and 2 bases from J; junction bases left unmatched: 5. The CDR3 sequence: CASSYGSGGQETQYF. CDR3 DNA: TGTGCCAGCAGTTACGGGTCGGGGGGACAAGAGACCCAGTACTTC.

The chain has TRBV21-1 and TRBJ1-5; whether TRBD1, the table's D call, matches the DNA was not checked. TRBV21-1 is a pseudogene locus. This CDR3 region has 13 residues. The CDR3 here is CASTRTGGQPQHF. Here the CDR3 DNA reads TGTGCCAGCACTAGAACAGGGGGGCAGCCCCAGCATTTT.

The rearrangement links TRBV7-2 to TRBJ2-1; 10 nucleotides align to TRBD2. The CDR3 extends over 17 amino acids. V shed 8 bases, J shed 0 bases, and the junction held 10 bases outside the gene matches. Germline assignment: CDR1 SGHTA and CDR2 FQGNSA. The CDR3: CASQASGGPSSYNEQFF. CDR3 nucleotide sequence: TGTGCCAGCCAGGCTAGCGGGGGCCCAAGCTCCTACAATGAGCAGTTCTTC.

This chain connects TRBV19 to TRBJ1-2; TRBD1 is a possible D gene (5 bases). CDR3 length: 12 residues. CDR1 is LNHDA, CDR2 SQIVND, per germline (reference sequence). V lost 2 bases to trimming and J lost 8 bases, with 9 bases between them. In DNA, the CDR3 is TGTGCCAGTAGTATACAGGGAGACGGCTACACCTTC. Its translation is CASSIQGDGYTF.

V usage is TRBV30 and J usage is TRBJ2-7; D may be TRBD2 (7 bases). V lost 4 bases and J 3 bases, leaving 16 bases between the germline ends. CDR3 length: 14 amino acids. Germline lookup yields CDR1 GTSNPN and CDR2 SVGIG (reference sequence). The DNA of the CDR3 is TGTGCCTGGAAATCTCCGGGGGGCTACTACGAGCAGTACTTC. This encodes CAWKSPGGYYEQYF.

This sequence joins TRBV6-4 and TRBJ1-6, with 7 nucleotides matching TRBD1. V lost 6 bases and J lost 7; bases outside the gene matches: 9. CDR3 length equals 15 residues. Germline lookup yields CDR1 MRHNA and CDR2 SNTAGT. The CDR3 here is CASSLTGDGNSPLHF. The CDR3 nucleotides read TGTGCCAGCAGCCTTACAGGGGACGGGAATTCACCCCTCCACTTT.

The chain is built from TRBV6-1 and TRBJ1-2; D remains unclear. CDR1 is MNHNS and CDR2 is SASEGT in the germline V gene. CDR3 length: 14 amino acids. Trimming took 2 bases from V and 6 from J, leaving 13 bases between them. In DNA, the CDR3 is TGTGCCAGCAGTGAACACAGTCTCTATGATGGCTACACCTTC. Its protein product is CASSEHSLYDGYTF.

The chain is built from TRBV5-4 and TRBJ1-2; D gene uncertain. Trimming shortened V by 4 bases and J by 3 bases, and 13 bases separated the two germline ends. Looked up from germline, CDR1 is SGHNT and CDR2 is YYREEE (reference sequence). The CDR3 consists of 14 residues. This CDR3 reads CASSPPGRYYGYTF. CDR3 sequence (DNA): TGTGCCAGCAGCCCCCCCGGACGGTACTATGGCTACACCTTC.

This clone was seen just once. V gene TRBV27 combines with J gene TRBJ2-7; D unclear. V was clipped by 3 bases and J by 1 base, with 7 bases between them. This CDR3 has 13 amino acids. Looked up from germline, CDR1 is MNHEY and CDR2 is SMNVEV (reference sequence). CDR3 sequence reads: CASSFLPSYEQYF. The CDR3 DNA is TGTGCCAGCAGTTTCCTCCCTTCCTACGAGCAGTACTTC.